These 31 T cell receptor beta chains were sequenced from one sample in a study of cytomegalovirus exposure and HLA in healthy donors. Produced via immunoSEQ multiplex PCR; TCRdb's table is partial and in-frame only. The sample carries 180,000 or so clones, around nine tenths recorded once. The material sequenced was PBMCs. These receptors were taken from a young man in good health and CMV-seropositive.

The chain is built from TRBV11-2 and TRBJ2-2; 10 nucleotides agree with TRBD2. V trimming: 5 bases; J trimming: 5 bases; junction bases outside the gene matches: 5. The CDR3 has 15 amino acids. CDR1 and CDR2 from the germline V gene are SGHAT and FQNNGV. The CDR3 nucleotides are TGTGCCAGCAGCCAGCGGGGGGGAACAACCGGGGAGCTGTTTTTT. Translated, it gives CASSQRGGTTGELFF.

The chain combines TRBV15 with TRBJ2-1, with 9 nucleotides matching TRBD1. CDR1 LNHNV and CDR2 YYDKDF come from the germline V gene (reference sequence). The J segment lost 8 bases and the V segment lost 5 bases, leaving 13 bases of the junction unmatched. The CDR3 is 16 amino acids. CDR3 sequence reads: CATSGGDGTGIHEQFF. The CDR3 DNA sequence: TGTGCCACCAGCGGGGGGGACGGGACAGGGATTCATGAGCAGTTCTTC.

V usage is TRBV6-5 and J usage is TRBJ2-3, with TRBD2 matching 9 bases. Germline V lookup: CDR1 MNHEY, CDR2 SVGAGI. V lost 5 bases, J lost 5 bases, and 8 bases stayed unmatched. The CDR3 is 15 residues long. The CDR3 DNA follows: TGTGCCAGCAGTAGGAGCGGGGGGCAGGGAGATACGCAGTATTTT. Amino acid sequence: CASSRSGGQGDTQYF.

This clone was counted only a few times. The gene calls are TRBV18 and TRBJ2-1; 8 bases line up with TRBD2. Germline CDR1 reads KGHSH; CDR2 reads LQKENI. The J segment lost 0 bases and the V segment lost 3 bases, leaving 7 bases of the junction unmatched. This CDR3 is 17 amino acids long. The CDR3 DNA follows: TGTGCCAGCTCACCCTTACTAGCGGCAAACTCCTACAATGAGCAGTTCTTC. This translates into CASSPLLAANSYNEQFF. Full variable domain (rest looked up from reference TRBV18 and TRBJ2-1): NAGVMQNPRHLVRRRGQEARLRCSPMKGHSHVYWYRQLPEEGLKFMVYLQKENIIDESGMPKERFSAEFPKEGPSILRIQQVVRGDSAAYFCASSPLLAANSYNEQFFGPGTRLTVL.

V gene TRBV30 combines with J gene TRBJ1-2; 10 nucleotides agree with TRBD1. The length of the CDR3 is 16 residues. Germline loops: CDR1 GTSNPN, CDR2 SVGIG (reference sequence). After removal of 5 bases from V and 0 bases from J, the junction contained 9 bases not matched to a gene. The CDR3 coding sequence is TGTGCCTGGCGCAGATCGGGGACAGGGGCTAACTATGGCTACACCTTC. The encoded protein is CAWRRSGTGANYGYTF.

The chain joins TRBV5-4 to TRBJ1-3; D uncertain. Germline V gives CDR1 SGHNT, CDR2 YYREEE (reference sequence). The CDR3 is made up of 16 amino acids. V was trimmed by 4 bases and J by 0 bases, leaving 14 bases between them. The CDR3 protein is CASSRFTVDSGNTIYF. The CDR3 DNA reads as TGTGCCAGCAGCCGTTTTACAGTTGACTCTGGAAACACCATATATTTT. The full variable domain, rest sourced from reference TRBV5-4 and TRBJ1-3, is ETGVTQSPTHLIKTRGQQVTLRCSSQSGHNTVSWYQQALGQGPQFIFQYYREEENGRGNFPPRFSGLQFPNYSSELNVNALELDDSALYLCASSRFTVDSGNTIYFGEGSWLTVV.

The chain uses TRBV11-2 and TRBJ1-1, with D possibly TRBD1 on 5 matching bases. CDR1 and CDR2 from the germline V gene are SGHAT and FQNNGV. The CDR3 has 15 residues. Trimming shortened V by 0 bases and J by 3 bases, and 11 bases separated the two germline ends. The CDR3 coding sequence is TGTGCCAGCAGCTTAGACGGGGGTCGGTACACTGAAGCTTTCTTT. Its protein is CASSLDGGRYTEAFF.

The CDR3 spells CASGFLGETQYF. CDR3 nucleotides: TGTGCTAGTGGTTTCCTGGGAGAGACCCAGTACTTC. The chain combines TRBV12-5 with TRBJ2-5; D not resolved. Germline CDR1 is LGHNT and CDR2 is FRNRAP. The CDR3 runs to 12 residues. Trimming took 3 bases from V and 4 from J, leaving 6 bases between them.

The V and J genes are TRBV15 and TRBJ1-2; D might be TRBD1 (5 bases). Trimming removed 3 bases from V and 0 bases from J, with 8 bases in between. This CDR3 has 14 residues. Germline V CDR1 and CDR2: LNHNV, YYDKDF (reference sequence). This chain's CDR3 is CATSRTEANYGYTF. Written as DNA, the CDR3 is TGTGCCACCAGCAGGACAGAAGCTAACTATGGCTACACCTTC.

This rearrangement joins TRBV5-4 to TRBJ1-2; D unresolved. This CDR3 has 15 amino acids. Trimming left V 0 bases short and J 8 bases short, with 17 bases between. Germline V lookup: CDR1 SGHNT, CDR2 YYREEE (reference sequence). DNA for the CDR3: TGTGCCAGCAGCTTGGAGACATCCCTAATCGGAGGCTACACCTTC. Amino acids: CASSLETSLIGGYTF.

The chain recombines TRBV6-1 with TRBJ2-3; no clear D gene. Trimming pared 5 bases from V and 4 bases from J, leaving 10 bases between. The CDR3 contains 13 residues. The germline V gene has CDR1 MNHNS and CDR2 SASEGT. CDR3 coding DNA: TGTGCCAGCAGTCGGATGGAGCCAGATACGCAGTATTTT. It translates to CASSRMEPDTQYF.

The chain has TRBV2 and TRBJ2-1, with 12 bases matching TRBD2. The junction had 6 bases not matched to a gene; V was cut back by 6 bases and J by 9 bases. The CDR3 sequence is 14 residues long. Germline V gives CDR1 SNHLY, CDR2 FYNNEI. CDR3 sequence (DNA): TGTGCCAGCAGGCCTAGCGGGGGGGCCGCTGAGCAGTTCTTC. Translation: CASRPSGGAAEQFF.

The CDR3 DNA reads as TGCAGCGTTGAGTTGACTAGCGGGAGCAATGAGCAGTTCTTC. Translation gives CSVELTSGSNEQFF. The gene calls are TRBV29-1 and TRBJ2-1, with 12 bases aligning to TRBD2. Losses at the gene ends were 3 bases for V and 6 bases for J; bases not matched to a gene: 3. Germline CDR1 reads SQVTM; CDR2 reads ANQGSEA. The CDR3 spans 14 residues.

The rearrangement joins TRBV28 to TRBJ2-6; 7 bases match TRBD2. V lost 8 bases to trimming and J lost 0 bases; unmatched junction nucleotides: 7. The V gene's germline CDR1 is MDHEN and CDR2 SYDVKM. This CDR3 comprises 16 residues. CDR3 sequence: CASATSPRSGANVLTF. Written as DNA, the CDR3 is TGTGCCAGCGCGACTAGCCCACGCTCTGGGGCCAACGTCCTGACTTTC.

This sequence joins TRBV18 and TRBJ1-1; unclear D gene. V was shortened by 3 bases and J by 5 bases, with 13 bases between the two germline ends. The CDR3 sequence is 14 residues long. Germline V gene data show CDR1 as KGHSH and CDR2 as LQKENI. Written as DNA, the CDR3 is TGTGCCAGCTCACCCGAGTCAGGAAGGACTGAAGCTTTCTTT. Translating it yields CASSPESGRTEAFF. Full variable domain (outside the CDR3, taken from reference TRBV18 and TRBJ1-1): NAGVMQNPRHLVRRRGQEARLRCSPMKGHSHVYWYRQLPEEGLKFMVYLQKENIIDESGMPKERFSAEFPKEGPSILRIQQVVRGDSAAYFCASSPESGRTEAFFGQGTRLTVV.

J is TRBJ1-2 and V is TRBV27; D not certain. This CDR3 is built from 14 residues. The V gene's germline CDR1 is MNHEY and CDR2 SMNVEV (reference sequence). V was trimmed by 5 bases and J by 7 bases, leaving 17 bases between them. CDR3: CASSPYGPSAGYTF. The CDR3 bases are TGTGCCAGCAGTCCGTATGGACCCTCGGCTGGCTACACCTTC.

V and J are TRBV4-3 and TRBJ1-1; a possible D gene is TRBD1 (5 bases). In germline, CDR1 is LGHNA, CDR2 YSLEER. Trimming pared 2 bases from V and 5 bases from J, leaving 12 bases between. The CDR3 spans 14 residues. The CDR3 DNA sequence: TGCGCCAGCAGCCAACAGGGAAGTGGTACTGAAGCTTTCTTT. It translates to CASSQQGSGTEAFF.

This clone was counted a single time. The J gene is TRBJ1-1, the V gene TRBV5-1; D unresolved. CDR1 is SGHRS and CDR2 is YFSETQ in the germline V gene. This CDR3 is 14 amino acids long. V gave up 4 bases and J gave up 1 base, with 11 bases separating them. As DNA, the CDR3 is TGCGCCAGCAGCCTGACCCATTCGAACACTGAAGCTTTCTTT. Translating gives CASSLTHSNTEAFF.

The chain carries TRBV28 and TRBJ2-7; D is uncertain. V was shortened by 1 base and J by 3 bases, with 10 bases between the two germline ends. The germline gives CDR1 MDHEN, CDR2 SYDVKM. The CDR3 extends over 14 amino acids. As DNA, the CDR3 is TGTGCCAGCAGTTTATCTGGCAGCTTCTACGAGCAGTACTTC. It yields the protein CASSLSGSFYEQYF.

The chain is built from TRBV27 and TRBJ1-5; a possible D gene is TRBD1 (5 bases). Germline V gene lookup returns CDR1 MNHEY and CDR2 SMNVEV (reference sequence). This CDR3 spans 17 amino acids. Trimming cost V 4 bases and J 2 bases, with 18 bases left between them. The CDR3 bases are TGTGCCAGCAGTTACATCGGGGGGAATAAGGGCAATCAGCCCCAGCATTTT. This translates into CASSYIGGNKGNQPQHF.

This chain links TRBV5-6 with TRBJ2-5; D ambiguous. The CDR3 contains 14 residues. Looked up from germline, CDR1 is SGHDT and CDR2 is YYEEEE. Trimming shortened V by 1 base and J by 7 bases, and 14 bases separated the two germline ends. The CDR3 sequence is CASSLSLGSGTQYF. The DNA for the CDR3 is TGTGCCAGCAGCTTGTCACTGGGGTCGGGGACCCAGTACTTC. Supplemented by reference TRBV5-6 and TRBJ2-5, the full variable domain reads DAGVTQSPTHLIKTRGQQVTLRCSPKSGHDTVSWYQQALGQGPQFIFQYYEEEERQRGNFPDRFSGHQFPNYSSELNVNALLLGDSALYLCASSLSLGSGTQYFGPGTRLLVL.

The V and J genes are TRBV11-3 and TRBJ2-7; unclear D gene. Germline V gene lookup returns CDR1 SGHNT and CDR2 YENEEA. V was clipped by 5 bases and J by 1 base, with 18 bases between them. CDR3 size: 16 residues. CDR3 nucleotides: TGTGCCAGCAGCCCAACCTCCGGCAGCCAATCCTACGAGCAGTACTTC. Translated, it gives CASSPTSGSQSYEQYF.

The chain recombines TRBV19 with TRBJ1-1; D not resolved. V lost 1 base and J lost 2, with 8 bases in between. This CDR3 is built from 14 residues. Germline lookup yields CDR1 LNHDA and CDR2 SQIVND (reference sequence). The CDR3 here is CASSIVARNTEAFF. CDR3 nucleotide sequence: TGTGCCAGTAGTATAGTAGCCCGTAACACTGAAGCTTTCTTT.

This chain connects TRBV28 to TRBJ2-7, with 9 bases lining up with TRBD2. Looked up from germline, CDR1 is MDHEN and CDR2 is SYDVKM. V lost 8 bases, J lost 5 bases, and 16 bases stayed unmatched. CDR3 length equals 16 residues. The CDR3 loop is CASYSLGGRGGHEQYF. Written as DNA, the CDR3 is TGTGCCAGCTATTCCCTTGGCGGGAGGGGGGGGCACGAGCAGTACTTC.

CDR3 loop: CASSLAGIIGAMNTEAFF. The CDR3 DNA sequence: TGCGCCAGCAGCTTGGCCGGTATTATCGGGGCAATGAACACTGAAGCTTTCTTT. The gene calls are TRBV5-1 and TRBJ1-1, with D possibly being TRBD1 (5 bases). The germline V gene encodes CDR1 SGHRS and CDR2 YFSETQ. The CDR3 loop spans 18 amino acids. V was clipped by 0 bases and J by 0 bases, with 18 bases between them.

V and J are TRBV30 and TRBJ2-1, with D maybe TRBD1 (6 bases). Per the germline V gene, CDR1 is GTSNPN and CDR2 is SVGIG (reference sequence). Trimming took off 1 base at V and 0 bases at J, with 10 bases between the two ends. This CDR3 spans 15 amino acids. The CDR3: CAWSAPRGSYNEQFF. The CDR3 DNA reads TGTGCCTGGAGTGCGCCCAGGGGCTCCTACAATGAGCAGTTCTTC.

The chain combines TRBV4-1 with TRBJ1-3; 7 nucleotides match TRBD1. The CDR3 runs 14 residues. CDR1 MGHRA and CDR2 YSYEKL come from the germline V gene. V shed 3 bases and J 8 bases; nucleotides not matched to a gene: 7. The CDR3 DNA reads as TGCGCCAGCAGCCAGACAGGGTCTATAGACACCATATATTTT. It encodes CASSQTGSIDTIYF.

CDR3 nucleotides: TGTGCCAGCAGACGAACAGGGGGACAAGAGACCCAGTACTTC. This sequence encodes CASRRTGGQETQYF. This sequence joins TRBV5-4 and TRBJ2-5; 8 nucleotides agree with TRBD1. The CDR3 loop spans 14 amino acids. V shed 5 bases, J shed 2 bases, and the junction held 5 bases outside the gene matches. Germline loops: CDR1 SGHNT, CDR2 YYREEE (reference sequence). Supplemented by reference TRBV5-4 and TRBJ2-5, the full variable domain reads ETGVTQSPTHLIKTRGQQVTLRCSSQSGHNTVSWYQQALGQGPQFIFQYYREEENGRGNFPPRFSGLQFPNYSSELNVNALELDDSALYLCASRRTGGQETQYFGPGTRLLVL.

The table lists this clone with a count of one. The chain is built from TRBV11-2 and TRBJ2-5, with a possible D match to TRBD1 (6 bases). There are 14 residues in the CDR3. Germline CDR1 and CDR2: SGHAT and FQNNGV. V was cut by 1 base and J by 2 bases, with 8 bases left in between. In nucleotides, the CDR3 is TGTGCCAGCAGCTTAGGGACAGCTCAAGAGACCCAGTACTTC. Its translation: CASSLGTAQETQYF.

CDR3 protein: CATSRDPAGDEQYF. CDR3 in DNA: TGTGCCACCAGCAGAGATCCGGCAGGGGACGAGCAGTACTTC. The J gene is TRBJ2-7, the V gene TRBV15; a possible D gene is TRBD1 (6 bases). The CDR3 consists of 14 residues. V was cut by 0 bases and J by 5 bases, with 11 bases left in between. CDR1 LNHNV and CDR2 YYDKDF come from the germline V gene (reference sequence).

This clone occurred a few times. The chain links TRBV6-4 to TRBJ2-2; perhaps TRBD2 as D (6 bases). The CDR3 spans 13 residues. In germline, CDR1 is MRHNA, CDR2 SNTAGT. V gave up 7 bases and J gave up 3 bases, with 9 bases separating them. CDR3 loop: CASKGGDTGELFF. The CDR3 DNA reads TGTGCCAGCAAGGGCGGGGACACCGGGGAGCTGTTTTTT.